This note documents a single T cell receptor beta chain sequence. The antigen it recognizes is unknown. No much larger clone exists at a distance of one base, and base qualities are not known. Participants in the prospective study were aged about 18 to 95 years, lived in 24 United States geographic areas, and enrolled through a virtual design. In the prospective study, participants were assigned to cohorts based on the clinical history participants reported in a screening survey and a study questionnaire. In the prospective study, mobile phlebotomists collected whole blood, serum and a nasopharyngeal or oropharyngeal swab from each participant. Additional blood draws and questionnaires over a 2-month period could optionally be provided by prospective study participants. Before DNA extraction, blood samples from the prospective study were shipped at room temperature or frozen. This entry is derived from a study of blood T cell repertoires in COVID-19 (dated by TCRdb to the early 2020s). About the investigation overall: Samples covering the acute and convalescent phases of COVID-19 were provided by collaborators in the United States, Italy and Spain. Samples were obtained from the ongoing ImmuneRACE study (first 160 participants) and from 1,254 subjects provided by 6 global collaborators. The prospective study material was composed of cDNA or gDNA derived from T cells, B-cell-depleted T cells, or PBMCs. The dataset comprised deeply sampled blood TCRbeta repertoires from subjects exposed to, actively infected with, or recovered from COVID-19. Sample metadata almost always included a de-identified subject ID, COVID-19 status, age in years and sex. Where available, HLA class I and class II types were obtained from metadata supplied by the sample provider rather than from assay-based typing. The repertoires were made available in a free public database intended to serve as a resource for research on the immune response to SARS-CoV-2. What the work shows at the level of the full study, not this receptor alone: The quantity of clinical and demographic metadata differed by source and by participant and was supplied without curation.

CDR1 and CDR2, per the germline V gene, are SGHRS and YFSETQ. The CDR3 has 20 amino acids, counting the end cysteine and phenylalanine. Only the CDR3 region is kept as DNA, spanning 60 bases read in frame from base 1. The junction shows trimming of 1 base on V and 3 bases on J, and the gene matches do not reach 16 bases of it. The immunoSEQ Assay, a bias-controlled multiplex PCR, was used to amplify TCRbeta CDR3 regions from genomic DNA. The original methods were these. Nucleated cell counts per sample were estimated from amplification of reference gene primers within the assay. To quantify the absolute abundance of each unique TCRbeta CDR3 rearrangement, sequence reads were collapsed and filtered. For each sample, productive Simpson clonality was calculated as the square root of Simpson's diversity index across productive rearrangements. TCRdb stores this immuneACCESS table with in-frame sequences only. Part of the clones is absent; in the studies checked, under half of the shortfall reflects unresolved V genes, and no reason is known for the rest. The V and J calls and clone size come from that table; D and trimming were worked out from the DNA. Present in this sample are around 78,000 clones, around 89% of which were seen just once. The ten largest clones take up less than 1.5% of the sample.

Sequencing used PBMCs or T cells enriched from blood (not recorded which). The sequence is built from TRBV5-1 and TRBJ2-1, and TRBD2 aligns with 10 junction nucleotides. The clonotype originates from a woman in her fifties or sixties with acute COVID-19. CDR3 region: CASSLYPPPSGSYLYNEQFF. The nucleotide sequence is given as TGCGCCAGCAGCTTGTACCCCCCCCCTAGCGGGAGTTACCTCTACAATGAGCAGTTCTTC. Extended through the reference TRBV5-1 and TRBJ2-1 proteins, this CDR3 yields the full variable domain: KAGVTQTPRYLIKTRGQQVTLSCSPISGHRSVSWYQQTPGQGLQFLFEYFSETQRNKGNFPGRFSGRQFSNSRSEMNVSTLELGDSALYLCASSLYPPPSGSYLYNEQFFGPGTRLTVL.